This TCR beta chain was observed in a study of early T cells in non-severe SARS-CoV-2 infection. Across the whole study: Unsorted whole blood bulk RNA was sequenced, with unpaired chains. Study-wide findings and caveats: Sequences matched to VDJdb favored anti-spike CD8 responses, while private and CD4 specificities were missed.

Worth noting for this clonotype: What it binds is not known.

Unique molecular identifier tags were affixed to discrete cDNA molecules. TCRdb redid the calling of the 5' RACE reads with MiXCR, one entry per CDR3 protein. The data contain 85,000 to 100,000 distinct CDR3 sequences, roughly 11% of them singletons. Trimming pared 4 bases from V and 5 bases from J, leaving 14 bases between. The CDR3 is 13 residues long. Germline V gene lookup returns CDR1 SQVTM and CDR2 ANQGSEA. This receptor was taken from an adult who was a healthcare worker with PCR-confirmed SARS-CoV-2 infection or an uninfected control (not recorded which). This chain links TRBV29-1 with TRBJ1-1; D ambiguous. Sequenced: whole blood. Here the CDR3 DNA reads TGCAGCGTTGGAAGGGAGCGAGGAACTGAAGCTTTCTTT. Translated, it gives CSVGRERGTEAFF.